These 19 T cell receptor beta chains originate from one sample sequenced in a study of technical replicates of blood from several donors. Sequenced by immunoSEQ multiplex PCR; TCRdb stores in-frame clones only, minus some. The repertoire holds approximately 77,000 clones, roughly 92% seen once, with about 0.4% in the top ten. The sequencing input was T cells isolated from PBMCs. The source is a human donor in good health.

CDR3 protein: CASSLRTGSTDTQYF. CDR3 in DNA: TGTGCCAGCAGCTTACGGACGGGGAGCACAGATACGCAGTATTTT. V gene TRBV5-6 combines with J gene TRBJ2-3, with TRBD2 as a possible D gene (5 bases). V dropped 2 bases and J dropped 0 bases, with 10 bases sitting between them. CDR1 and CDR2 from the germline V gene are SGHDT and YYEEEE. This CDR3 is built from 15 residues.

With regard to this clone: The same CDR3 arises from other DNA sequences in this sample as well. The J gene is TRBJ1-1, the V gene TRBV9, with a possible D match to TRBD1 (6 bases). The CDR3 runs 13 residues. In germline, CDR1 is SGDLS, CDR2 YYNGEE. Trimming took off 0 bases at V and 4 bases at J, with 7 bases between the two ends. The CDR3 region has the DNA TGTGCCAGCAGCGTAGGGGGGCGCACTGAAGCTTTCTTT. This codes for CASSVGGRTEAFF.

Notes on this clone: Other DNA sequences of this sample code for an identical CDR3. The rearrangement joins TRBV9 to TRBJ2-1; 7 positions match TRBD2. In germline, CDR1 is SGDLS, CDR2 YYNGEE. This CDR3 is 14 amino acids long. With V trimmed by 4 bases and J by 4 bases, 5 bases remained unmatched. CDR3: CASSPGGTYNEQFF. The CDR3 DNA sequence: TGTGCCAGCAGCCCCGGGGGGACTTACAATGAGCAGTTCTTC.

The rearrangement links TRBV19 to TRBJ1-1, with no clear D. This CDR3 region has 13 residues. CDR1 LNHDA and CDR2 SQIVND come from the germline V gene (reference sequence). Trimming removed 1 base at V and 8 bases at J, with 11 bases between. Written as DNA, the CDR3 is TGTGCCAGTAGTATAGGGTGGCCGCCAGAAGCTTTCTTT. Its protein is CASSIGWPPEAFF.

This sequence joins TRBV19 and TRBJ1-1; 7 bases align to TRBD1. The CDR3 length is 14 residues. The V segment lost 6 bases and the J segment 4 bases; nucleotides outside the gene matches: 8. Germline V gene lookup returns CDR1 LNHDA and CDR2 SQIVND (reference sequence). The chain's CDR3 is CASRPQGSATEAFF. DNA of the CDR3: TGTGCCAGTAGACCACAGGGGTCGGCCACTGAAGCTTTCTTT.

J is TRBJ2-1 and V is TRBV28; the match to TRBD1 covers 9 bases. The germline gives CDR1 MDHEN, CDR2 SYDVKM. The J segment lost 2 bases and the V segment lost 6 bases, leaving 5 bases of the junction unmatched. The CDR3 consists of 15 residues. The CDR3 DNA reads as TGTGCCAGCAGAACACAGGGGGCGACCTACAATGAGCAGTTCTTC. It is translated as CASRTQGATYNEQFF.

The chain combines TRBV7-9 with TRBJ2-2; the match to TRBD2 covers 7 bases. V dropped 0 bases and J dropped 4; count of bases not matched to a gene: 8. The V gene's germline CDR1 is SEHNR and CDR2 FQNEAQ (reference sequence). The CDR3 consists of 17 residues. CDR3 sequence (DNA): TGTGCCAGCAGCTTAGCGGTTGGGAGGGACTTCACCGGGGAGCTGTTTTTT. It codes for CASSLAVGRDFTGELFF.

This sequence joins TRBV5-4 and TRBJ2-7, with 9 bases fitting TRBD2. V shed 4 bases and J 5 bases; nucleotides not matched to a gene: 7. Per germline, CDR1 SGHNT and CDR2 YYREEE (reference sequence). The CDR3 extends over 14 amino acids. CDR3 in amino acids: CASSPLWTSDEQYF. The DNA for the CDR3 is TGTGCCAGCAGCCCCCTCTGGACTAGCGACGAGCAGTACTTC.

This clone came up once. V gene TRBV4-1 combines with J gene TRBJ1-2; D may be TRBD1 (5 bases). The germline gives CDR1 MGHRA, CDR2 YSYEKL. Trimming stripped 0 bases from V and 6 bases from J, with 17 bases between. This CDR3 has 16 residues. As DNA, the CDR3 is TGCGCCAGCAGCCAAGAGATCAGCAGGACATTAAATGGCTACACCTTC. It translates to CASSQEISRTLNGYTF.

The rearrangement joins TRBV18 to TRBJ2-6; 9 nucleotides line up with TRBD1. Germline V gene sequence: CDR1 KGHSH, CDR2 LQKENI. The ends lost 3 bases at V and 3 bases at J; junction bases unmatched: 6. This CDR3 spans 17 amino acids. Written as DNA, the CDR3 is TGTGCCAGCTCACCTGAACAGGGGGCGAATGGGGCCAACGTCCTGACTTTC. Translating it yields CASSPEQGANGANVLTF.

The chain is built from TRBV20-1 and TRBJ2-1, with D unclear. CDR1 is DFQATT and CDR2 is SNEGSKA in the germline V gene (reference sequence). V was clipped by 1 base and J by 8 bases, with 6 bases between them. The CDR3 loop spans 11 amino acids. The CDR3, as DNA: TGCAGTGCTAGAGCAGGCTATGAGCAGTTCTTC. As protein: CSARAGYEQFF.

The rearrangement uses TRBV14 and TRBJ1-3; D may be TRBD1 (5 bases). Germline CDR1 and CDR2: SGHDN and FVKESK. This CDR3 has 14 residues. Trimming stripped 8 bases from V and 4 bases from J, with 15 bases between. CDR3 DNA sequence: TGTGCCAGCTCCTCGGGGGACTTCGGAAACACCATATATTTT. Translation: CASSSGDFGNTIYF.

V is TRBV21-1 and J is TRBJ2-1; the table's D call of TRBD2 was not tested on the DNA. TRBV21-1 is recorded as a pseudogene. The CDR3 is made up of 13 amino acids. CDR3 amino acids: CASNSLAGAEQFF. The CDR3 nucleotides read TGTGCCAGCAACTCTCTAGCGGGAGCGGAGCAGTTCTTC.

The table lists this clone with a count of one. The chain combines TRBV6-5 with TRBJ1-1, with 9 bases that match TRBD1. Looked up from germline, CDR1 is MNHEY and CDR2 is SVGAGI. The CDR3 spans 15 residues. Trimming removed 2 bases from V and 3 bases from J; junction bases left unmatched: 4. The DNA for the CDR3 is TGTGCCAGCAGTTACGGGACAGGGAGGGACACTGAAGCTTTCTTT. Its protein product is CASSYGTGRDTEAFF.

The CDR3 bases are TGCGCCAGCAGCCTCCGGGACAGTGGCACAGATACGCAGTATTTT. This encodes CASSLRDSGTDTQYF. The V and J genes are TRBV4-1 and TRBJ2-3; 7 nucleotides match TRBD1. The length of the CDR3 is 15 residues. After removal of 4 bases from V and 1 base from J, the junction contained 5 bases not matched to a gene. CDR1 and CDR2 from the germline V gene are MGHRA and YSYEKL.

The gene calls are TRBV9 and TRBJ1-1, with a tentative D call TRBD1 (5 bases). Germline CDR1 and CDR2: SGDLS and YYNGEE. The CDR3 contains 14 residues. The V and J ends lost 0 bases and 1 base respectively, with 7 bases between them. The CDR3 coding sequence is TGTGCCAGCAGCGTAGGGGGGGAGAACACTGAAGCTTTCTTT. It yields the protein CASSVGGENTEAFF.

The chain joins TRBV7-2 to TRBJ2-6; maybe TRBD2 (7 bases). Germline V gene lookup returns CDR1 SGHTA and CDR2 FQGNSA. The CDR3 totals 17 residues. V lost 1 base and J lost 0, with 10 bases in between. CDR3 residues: CASSLGGGSSGANVLTF. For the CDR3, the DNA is TGTGCCAGCAGCTTAGGCGGGGGCAGCTCTGGGGCCAACGTCCTGACTTTC.

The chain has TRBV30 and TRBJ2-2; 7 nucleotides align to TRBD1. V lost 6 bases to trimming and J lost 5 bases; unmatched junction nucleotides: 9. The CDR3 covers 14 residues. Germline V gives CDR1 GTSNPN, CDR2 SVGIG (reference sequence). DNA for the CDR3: TGTGCCTGCTATAAGGGACAGACAACCGGGGAGCTGTTTTTT. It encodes CACYKGQTTGELFF.

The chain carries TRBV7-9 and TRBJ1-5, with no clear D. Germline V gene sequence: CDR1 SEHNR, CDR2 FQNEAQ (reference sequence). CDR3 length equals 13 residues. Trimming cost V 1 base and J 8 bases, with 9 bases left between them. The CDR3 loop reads CASSLGSGEPQHF. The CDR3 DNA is TGTGCCAGCAGCTTAGGGTCCGGGGAGCCCCAGCATTTT.